Sequencing of this T cell receptor (beta chain) was carried out in a study of early T cells in non-severe SARS-CoV-2 infection (dated by TCRdb to the early 2020s). General notes on the study: Because TCR sequencing relied on bulk RNA taken from unsorted whole blood, pairing of alpha and beta chains was not possible. The study at large found these results: Matching against VDJdb was skewed toward anti-spike CD8 responses, likely underestimated virus-specific expansions, and missed private and CD4 specificities.

This clonotype was seen many times. The clone's antigen remains unknown. No clone much larger than this one lies a single base away; base qualities are absent. Compared with germline, V lacks 8 bases and J lacks 4 bases; bases without a gene match: 7. CDR1 and CDR2 were assigned from the germline V gene (reference sequence) as SEHNR and FQNEAQ. Measured from the cysteine to the phenylalanine, the CDR3 is 13 residues long. Only CDR3 DNA is held: 39 bases, read in frame from base 1. This was a case-control study nested in a cohort of healthcare workers in London, UK, who had nasopharyngeal swab PCR tests and blood samples taken every week. Healthcare workers were enrolled in the week of the UK lockdown, from 23 to 31 March 2020, and were followed every week for up to roughly 16 weeks. Receptors were amplified or captured by 5' RACE. The run used a NextSeq 500. Unique molecular identifiers were attached to individual cDNA molecules in the TCR library protocol so that sequencing error and PCR bias could be corrected. Sequencing covered both TCR alpha and beta chains, and within each sample the abundances of alpha and beta sequences were tightly co-correlated. On the authors' methods: V gene, J gene and CDR3 annotation of TCR sequences was performed with Decombinator V4. Expanded TCRs were defined as changing significantly between any two time points under a Poisson model with p below 0.0001. Abundances of TCRs were expressed as counts per million after normalisation to the total number of TCRs sequenced in each sample. TRAV1-2 paired with TRAJ12, TRAJ20 or TRAJ33 defined MAIT TCRs, while TRAV10 paired with TRAJ18 defined iNKT TCRs. VDJdb, accessed 1 November 2021, was searched for CMV, EBV and SARS-CoV-2 annotated TCRs, with TCRs annotated for multiple antigens excluded. The public sequencing data were trimmed at Q25 with fastp and processed into clonotypes with MiXCR by TCRdb, which kept only in-frame beta chains. Duplicate CDR3 protein sequences are folded into a single record with the most common DNA and genes. The V and J calls and clone size come from TCRdb's table, not from the authors' own analysis. This sample comprises tens of thousands of distinct CDR3 sequences, approximately 6% of them detected only once. The ten top clones hold 7.6% of the sample.

Input material: whole blood. This receptor was identified in an adult who was a healthcare worker with PCR-confirmed SARS-CoV-2 infection or an uninfected control (not recorded which). The chain uses TRBV7-9 and TRBJ2-7; 8 central nucleotides agree with TRBD1. The CDR3 is CASSGQGWYEQYF. The nucleotide sequence is given as TGTGCCAGCTCCGGACAGGGATGGTACGAGCAGTACTTC.